This is a list of T cell receptor beta chains from one sample in a study of T-cell memory formation after mild COVID-19. TCRdb processed the 5' RACE reads anew with MiXCR; each CDR3 protein has one entry. Of fewer than 450,000 distinct CDR3 sequences listed, 24% are singletons. Source material: PBMCs or a T cell subset sorted from them (not recorded which). The receptors originated from an adult woman who had mild COVID-19 (a few samples of this study predate the infection). Cell type and time point are not known. Both conserved end residues are part of each CDR3. D genes are given only for firm matches. Some rows have no size entry. The others give once, few or many, or a class for an expanded clone.

J gene	D gene	clone size	V gene	CDR3 DNA	CDR3 protein
TRBJ1-1	TRBD1	few	TRBV4-3	TGCGCCAGCAGCCAAGATTTCGGAGTACAGGGGTCGAACACTGAAGCTTTCTTT	CASSQDFGVQGSNTEAFF
TRBJ2-5	-	few	TRBV7-9	TGTGCCAGCCGTAGCCACCAAGAGACCCAGTACTTC	CASRSHQETQYF
TRBJ2-4	TRBD1	few	TRBV7-9	TGTGCCAGCAGCTTAATGAGGGGACAGACTACAAAAAACATTCAGTACTTC	CASSLMRGQTTKNIQYF
TRBJ2-5	-	few	TRBV5-1	TGCGCCAGCAGCTTGGAGGGGCGGAGGTCGTACCAAGAGACCCAGTACTTC	CASSLEGRRSYQETQYF
TRBJ1-1	TRBD1	-	TRBV6-2/TRBV6-3	TGTGCCAGCAGCTCGTACAGGTCAGGGGGATCAATGAACACTGAAGCTTTCTTT	CASSSYRSGGSMNTEAFF
TRBJ2-2	-	-	TRBV7-9	TGTGCCAGCAGCGCCCCGCGTTTGGGCGCCGGGGAGCTGTTTTTT	CASSAPRLGAGELFF
TRBJ2-3	TRBD2	-	TRBV7-9	TGTGCCAGCAGACAAGCCAGCGGGGGGGCCACAGATACGCAGTATTTT	CASRQASGGATDTQYF
TRBJ1-5	-	-	TRBV20-1	TGCAGTGCTAGATATCAGGGAAATCAGCCCCAGCATTTT	CSARYQGNQPQHF
TRBJ2-1	TRBD2	many	TRBV7-2	TGTGCCAGCAGCTTACAGACCGGGACTAGCGGGGCCAATGAGCAGTTCTTC	CASSLQTGTSGANEQFF
TRBJ1-1	-	-	TRBV19	TGTGCCAGTAATCATCCCCAGGGTCGGAACACTGAAGCTTTCTTT	CASNHPQGRNTEAFF
TRBJ2-3	TRBD1	few	TRBV10-3	TGTGCCATCAGGGGGACAGGAGCAGATACGCAGTATTTT	CAIRGTGADTQYF
TRBJ2-5	-	-	TRBV6-2/TRBV6-3	TGTGCCAGCAGCACCGGGACTCAGACCCAGTACTTC	CASSTGTQTQYF
TRBJ2-2	-	many	TRBV5-1	TGCGCCAGCAGCTTGGAGTTACCGCTGGGGACCGGGGAGCTGTTTTTT	CASSLELPLGTGELFF
TRBJ1-2	TRBD1	few	TRBV2	TGTGCCAGCAGAAAAACCCCGGGACAGGGGGCGCGTGGCTACACCTTC	CASRKTPGQGARGYTF
TRBJ2-1	TRBD2	few	TRBV12-3/TRBV12-4	TGTGCCAGCAGTTTTGGAGGCGGGAGCCCGGGTGAGCAGTTCTTC	CASSFGGGSPGEQFF
TRBJ2-7	-	few	TRBV5-1	TGCGCCAGCAGCTTGGAGCTCAGGACAGACTACGAGCAGTACTTC	CASSLELRTDYEQYF
TRBJ1-2	-	-	TRBV5-1	TGCGCCAGCAGCTCTCCTCCGAATCGTGGCTACACCTTC	CASSSPPNRGYTF
TRBJ2-1	TRBD2	-	TRBV10-2	TGCGCCAGCAGTAACGGCGCGGGAGGCATCCCCTACAATGAGCAGTTCTTC	CASSNGAGGIPYNEQFF
TRBJ1-4	-	-	TRBV19	TGTGCCAGAGGACAGACGAATAATGAAAAACTGTTTTTT	CARGQTNNEKLFF
TRBJ1-5	-	-	TRBV5-8	TGTGCCAGCAGCGCCTTTCGTGGTCAGCCCCAGCATTTT	CASSAFRGQPQHF
TRBJ2-2	-	-	TRBV15	TGTGCCACCGCTGAGGGCAATATTCGAGACACCGGGGAGCTGTTTTTT	CATAEGNIRDTGELFF
TRBJ1-5	-	-	TRBV7-2	TGTGCCAGCAGCTTAGGGAGGATGGGGCAGCCCCAGCATTTT	CASSLGRMGQPQHF
TRBJ1-4	TRBD1	-	TRBV7-2	TGTGCCAGCAGCTTAGGGCAGGGGGCACGGGCTAATGAAAAACTGTTTTTT	CASSLGQGARANEKLFF
TRBJ1-1	-	-	TRBV4-1	TGCGCCAGCAGCCGAGAGGGGATTCGGGCTGAAGCTTTCTTT	CASSREGIRAEAFF
TRBJ2-7	-	-	TRBV7-2	TGTGCCAGCAGCTTATCACGCGACCCCACCTACGAGCAGTACTTC	CASSLSRDPTYEQYF
TRBJ2-3	-	few	TRBV24-1	TGTGCCACCAGTGATTTGCCTGACACAAGCACAGATACGCAGTATTTT	CATSDLPDTSTDTQYF
TRBJ2-5	-	many	TRBV7-3	TGTGCCAGCAGCTTGCTAGCCTCTACAGGACGGGAGACCCAGTACTTC	CASSLLASTGRETQYF
TRBJ1-5	TRBD1	few	TRBV12-3/TRBV12-4	TGTGCCAGCAGTTTAACCGGGACAGGGGCCGATCAGCCCCAGCATTTT	CASSLTGTGADQPQHF
TRBJ2-3	-	many	TRBV5-1	TGTGCCAGCAGCTCGAATACAGATACGCAGTATTTT	CASSSNTDTQYF
TRBJ1-1	-	-	TRBV10-3	TGTGCCATCAGTGCGGGGGTGTCTGAAGCTTTCTTT	CAISAGVSEAFF